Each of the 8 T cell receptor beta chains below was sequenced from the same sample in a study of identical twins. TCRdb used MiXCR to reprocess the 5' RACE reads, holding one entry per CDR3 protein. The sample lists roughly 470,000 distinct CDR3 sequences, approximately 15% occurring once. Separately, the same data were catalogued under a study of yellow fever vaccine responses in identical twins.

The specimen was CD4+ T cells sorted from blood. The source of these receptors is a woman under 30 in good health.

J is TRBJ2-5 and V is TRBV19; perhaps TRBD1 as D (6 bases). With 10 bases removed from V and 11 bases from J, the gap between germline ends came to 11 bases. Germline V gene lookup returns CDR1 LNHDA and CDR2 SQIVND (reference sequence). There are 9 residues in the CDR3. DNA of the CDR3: TGTGCCACCGACAGGAAACAGTACTTC. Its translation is CATDRKQYF.

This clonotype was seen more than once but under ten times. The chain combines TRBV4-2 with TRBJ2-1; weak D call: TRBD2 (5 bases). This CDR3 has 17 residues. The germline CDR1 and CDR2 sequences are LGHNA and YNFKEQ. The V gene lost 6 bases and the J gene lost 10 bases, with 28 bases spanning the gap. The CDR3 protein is CASRSSGSLAVSREQFF. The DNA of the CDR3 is TGTGCCAGCAGATCCAGCGGTTCGCTAGCCGTTTCAAGAGAGCAGTTCTTC.

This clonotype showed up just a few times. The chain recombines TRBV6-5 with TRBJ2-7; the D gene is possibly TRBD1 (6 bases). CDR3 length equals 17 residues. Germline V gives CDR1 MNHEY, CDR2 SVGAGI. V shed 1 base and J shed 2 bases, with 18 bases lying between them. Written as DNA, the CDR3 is TGTGCCAGCAGTTACTTCCAGGGGTCGACCCCGACCTACGAGCAGTACTTC. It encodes CASSYFQGSTPTYEQYF.

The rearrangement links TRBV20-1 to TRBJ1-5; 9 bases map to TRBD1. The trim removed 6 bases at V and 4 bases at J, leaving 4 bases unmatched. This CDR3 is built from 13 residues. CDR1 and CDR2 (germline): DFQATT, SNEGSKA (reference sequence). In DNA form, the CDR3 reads TGCAGTGCCGGGACAGGGAAGAATCAGCCCCAGCATTTT. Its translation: CSAGTGKNQPQHF.

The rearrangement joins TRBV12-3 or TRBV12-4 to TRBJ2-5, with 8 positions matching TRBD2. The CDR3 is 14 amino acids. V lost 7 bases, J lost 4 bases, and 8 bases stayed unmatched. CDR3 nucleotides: TGTGCCAGCACCATCCATCGGGGGGGAGAGACCCAGTACTTC. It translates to CASTIHRGGETQYF.

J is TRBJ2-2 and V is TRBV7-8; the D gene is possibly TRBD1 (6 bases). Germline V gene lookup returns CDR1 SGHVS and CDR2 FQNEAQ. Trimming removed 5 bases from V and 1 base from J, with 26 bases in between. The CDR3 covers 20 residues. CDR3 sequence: CASSLRIRVGDNRNTGELFF. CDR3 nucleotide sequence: TGTGCCAGCAGCCTTAGGATCCGGGTTGGGGACAATAGGAACACCGGGGAGCTGTTTTTT.

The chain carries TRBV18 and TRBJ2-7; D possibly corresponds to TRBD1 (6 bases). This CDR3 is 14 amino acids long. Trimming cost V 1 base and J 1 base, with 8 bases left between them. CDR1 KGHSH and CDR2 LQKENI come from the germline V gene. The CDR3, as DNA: TGTGCCAGCTCACCACAGGACAGATCCTACGAGCAGTACTTC. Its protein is CASSPQDRSYEQYF. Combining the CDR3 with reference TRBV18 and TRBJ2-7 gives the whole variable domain NAGVMQNPRHLVRRRGQEARLRCSPMKGHSHVYWYRQLPEEGLKFMVYLQKENIIDESGMPKERFSAEFPKEGPSILRIQQVVRGDSAAYFCASSPQDRSYEQYFGPGTRLTVT.

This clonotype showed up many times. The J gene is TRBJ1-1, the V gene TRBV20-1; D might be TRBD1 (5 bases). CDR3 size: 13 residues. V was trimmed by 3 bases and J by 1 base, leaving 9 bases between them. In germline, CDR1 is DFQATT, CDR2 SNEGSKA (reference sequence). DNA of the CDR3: TGCAGTGCTAGCTTTGGGGGGAACACTGAAGCTTTCTTT. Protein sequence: CSASFGGNTEAFF.